These 8 T cell receptor beta chains share one sample of origin, sequenced in a study of T cells in tumors after PD-1 blockade (dated 2019 in TCRdb). Sample time point, as interpreted from the label and publication: before anti-PD-1 therapy. The protocol used for the library was the immunoSEQ multiplex PCR assay. TCRdb mirrors the immuneACCESS table, restricted to in-frame sequences. Some clones are absent from its copies; in checked studies, under half trace to an unresolved V gene, and the reason for the others is unknown. Present in this sample are around 50,000 clones, approximately 79% of which were seen just once. In total, the top ten clones hold around 15% of the sample. Sample: PBMCs, taken before anti-PD-1 treatment. All receptors derive from a human donor with basal cell carcinoma.

The J gene is TRBJ2-3, the V gene TRBV30; maybe TRBD1 (5 bases). The CDR3 has 13 amino acids. Between the trimmed V and J ends, which lost 5 bases and 8 bases, there was a span of 17 bases. Germline CDR1 is GTSNPN and CDR2 is SVGIG (reference sequence). The CDR3 is CAWSFQGLGTQYF. CDR3 sequence (DNA): TGTGCCTGGTCCTTCCAGGGATTGGGTACGCAGTATTTT.

The rearrangement links TRBV28 to TRBJ1-5; D unclear. This CDR3 has 12 amino acids. V lost 1 base and J 6 bases, leaving 4 bases between the germline ends. Germline CDR1 MDHEN, CDR2 SYDVKM. CDR3: CASSLLGQPQHF. The CDR3 coding sequence is TGTGCCAGCAGTTTATTGGGTCAGCCCCAGCATTTT.

The V and J genes are TRBV3-1 (or the pseudogene TRBV3-2) and TRBJ1-1; D perhaps matches TRBD1 (5 bases). This CDR3 has 14 residues. The V end was cut by 1 base, the J end by 0 bases, with 6 bases between. The germline CDR1 and CDR2 sequences are LGHDT and YNNKEL (reference sequence). CDR3 amino acids: CASSQGTMNTEAFF. CDR3 bases: TGTGCCAGCAGCCAAGGGACAATGAACACTGAAGCTTTCTTT.

The CDR3 loop reads CASSYQGRDNQPQHF. The CDR3, as DNA: TGTGCCAGCAGTTACCAGGGGAGGGACAATCAGCCCCAGCATTTT. J is TRBJ1-5 and V is TRBV6-5, with D perhaps TRBD1 (6 bases). V was trimmed by 2 bases and J by 3 bases, leaving 11 bases between them. The V gene's germline CDR1 is MNHEY and CDR2 SVGAGI. The CDR3 consists of 15 residues.

The chain joins TRBV11-2 to TRBJ2-1, with D possibly TRBD1 on 6 matching bases. The CDR3 sequence is 15 residues long. V dropped 5 bases and J dropped 1 base, with 12 bases sitting between them. Germline V gene sequence: CDR1 SGHAT, CDR2 FQNNGV. CDR3 sequence: CASSPRGQSYNEQFF. Here the CDR3 DNA reads TGTGCCAGCAGCCCACGTGGACAGTCCTACAATGAGCAGTTCTTC.

This chain links TRBV16 with TRBJ2-1, with D unresolved. Germline CDR1 reads KGHSY; CDR2 reads FQNENV. CDR3 length: 14 residues. The V end lost 4 bases, the J end lost 4 bases, and 11 bases lay between the germline ends. CDR3 sequence: CASSRQVIYNEQFF. The CDR3 DNA follows: TGTGCCAGCAGCCGTCAGGTGATTTACAATGAGCAGTTCTTC.

The chain combines TRBV19 with TRBJ2-7, with D possibly called TRBD1 or TRBD2 (5 bases each). Germline values: CDR1 LNHDA, CDR2 SQIVND (reference sequence). V was pared by 5 bases and J by 0 bases, with 11 bases between. CDR3 length: 14 amino acids. The CDR3 here is CASSLGVFSYEQYF. The CDR3 coding sequence is TGTGCCAGTAGTTTGGGGGTGTTCTCCTACGAGCAGTACTTC.

The chain employs TRBV20-1 and TRBJ2-1; D is unclear. The CDR3 runs 16 residues. V was shortened by 3 bases and J by 5 bases, with 20 bases between the two germline ends. CDR1 DFQATT and CDR2 SNEGSKA come from the germline V gene (reference sequence). CDR3 sequence: CSASPAYLGPHNEQFF. The CDR3 DNA sequence: TGCAGTGCTAGTCCGGCTTATTTAGGGCCCCACAATGAGCAGTTCTTC.